Following are 2 T cell receptor beta chains from one sample sequenced in a study of Graves' ophthalmopathy and Graves' hyperthyroidism. RNA transcripts served as template for amplifying TCR beta CDR3 sequences. First-round RT-PCR relied on HTBI primers, and a second-round multiplex PCR came next. TCRdb used MiXCR to reprocess the multiplex PCR reads, holding one entry per CDR3 protein. Of about 370,000 distinct CDR3 sequences listed, about 18% are singletons. Sample: peripheral blood. The source is a woman aged 18-30 years with Graves' ophthalmopathy.

The sample holds many counts of this clonotype. The rearrangement links TRBV19 to TRBJ1-6, with 8 bases lining up with TRBD1. Germline V gene data show CDR1 as LNHDA and CDR2 as SQIVND (reference sequence). The CDR3 extends over 14 amino acids. The trim removed 7 bases at V and 7 bases at J, leaving 6 bases unmatched. This chain's CDR3 is CASTEGTGNSPLHF. The CDR3 nucleotides read TGTGCCAGTACCGAAGGGACAGGCAATTCACCCCTCCACTTT.

This clonotype was counted at least ten times. The chain carries TRBV29-1 and TRBJ2-5, with a possible D match to TRBD2 (6 bases). Deletions cut 4 bases from V and 7 bases from J, with 13 bases between. Germline values: CDR1 SQVTM, CDR2 ANQGSEA. CDR3 length equals 12 residues. The CDR3 DNA reads TGCAGCGTTGGGGCCCGGGGGAGGACCCAGTACTTC. As protein: CSVGARGRTQYF.